The sequence of this T cell receptor (beta chain) was determined in a study of cytomegalovirus exposure and HLA in healthy donors. Primers: 60 Vbeta forward and 13 Jbeta reverse. Only in-frame clones appear in the TCRdb table, and some are missing; sequencing was by immunoSEQ multiplex PCR. The sample lists some 150,000 clones; roughly 80% were seen once. Study results and caveats: Being productive about 87% or about 30% of the time was typical of most TCR beta V segments in an earlier analysis.

Note on this clone: Antigen specificity is unknown.

V lost 5 bases to trimming and J lost 0 bases, with 20 bases between them. The CDR3 spans 19 residues. From germline, CDR1 is SGHTA and CDR2 FQGTGA. The V call is TRBV7-3, the J call TRBJ2-6; a weak D match, TRBD1 (6 bases). The sequence came from a man in his forties or fifties in good health and CMV-seropositive. The sequenced sample was PBMCs. The CDR3 coding sequence is TGTGCCAGCAGCCCAACTGTCGGACAGAGAGCCTCTGGGGCCAACGTCCTGACTTTC. Its protein is CASSPTVGQRASGANVLTF.